This T cell receptor (beta chain) came from a study of T cells in Graves' hyperthyroidism and ophthalmopathy. This clonotype has a count of ten or more. This CDR3 spans 17 amino acids. V lost 5 bases to trimming and J lost 1 base; unmatched junction nucleotides: 13. TCR beta CDR3 sequences were amplified from RNA transcripts. HTBI primers drove first-round RT-PCR of the TCR CDR3. TCRdb itself ran the multiplex PCR reads through MiXCR, one entry per CDR3 protein. The sample has roughly 380,000 distinct CDR3 sequences; about 13% are singletons. Specimen: blood. This receptor was taken from a man in his thirties or forties with Graves' hyperthyroidism that later progressed to Graves' ophthalmopathy. The rearrangement links TRBV12-3 or TRBV12-4 to TRBJ1-2; TRBD1 matches 7 bases. CDR3 amino acids: CASSRTGVFDRNYGYTF. CDR3 nucleotides: TGTGCCAGCAGTCGAACAGGGGTTTTCGATCGTAACTATGGCTACACCTTC.